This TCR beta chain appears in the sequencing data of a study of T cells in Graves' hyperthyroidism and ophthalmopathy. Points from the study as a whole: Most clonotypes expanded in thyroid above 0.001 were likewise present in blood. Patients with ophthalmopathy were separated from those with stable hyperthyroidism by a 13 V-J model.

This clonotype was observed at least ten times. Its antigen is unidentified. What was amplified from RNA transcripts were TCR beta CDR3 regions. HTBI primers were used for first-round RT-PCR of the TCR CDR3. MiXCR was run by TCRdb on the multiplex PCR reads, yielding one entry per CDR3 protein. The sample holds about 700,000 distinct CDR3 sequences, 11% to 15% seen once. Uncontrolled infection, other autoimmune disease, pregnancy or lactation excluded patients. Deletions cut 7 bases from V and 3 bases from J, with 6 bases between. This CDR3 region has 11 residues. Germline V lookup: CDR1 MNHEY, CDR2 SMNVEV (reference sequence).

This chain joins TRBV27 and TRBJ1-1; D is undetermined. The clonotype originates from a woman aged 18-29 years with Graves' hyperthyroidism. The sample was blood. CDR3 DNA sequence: TGTGCCAGCACCGTTTACACTGAAGCTTTCTTT. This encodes CASTVYTEAFF.